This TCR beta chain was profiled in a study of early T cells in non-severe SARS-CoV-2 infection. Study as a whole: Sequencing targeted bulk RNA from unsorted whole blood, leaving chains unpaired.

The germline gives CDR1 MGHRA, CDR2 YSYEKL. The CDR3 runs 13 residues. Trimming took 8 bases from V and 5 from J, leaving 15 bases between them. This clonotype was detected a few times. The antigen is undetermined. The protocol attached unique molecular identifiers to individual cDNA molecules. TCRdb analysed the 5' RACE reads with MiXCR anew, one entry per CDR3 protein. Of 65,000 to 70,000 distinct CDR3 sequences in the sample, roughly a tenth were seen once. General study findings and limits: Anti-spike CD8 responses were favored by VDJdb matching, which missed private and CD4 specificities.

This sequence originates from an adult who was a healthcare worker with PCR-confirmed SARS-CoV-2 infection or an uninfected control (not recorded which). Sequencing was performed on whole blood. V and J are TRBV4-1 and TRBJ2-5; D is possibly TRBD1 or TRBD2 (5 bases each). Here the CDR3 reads CASSGTRGETQYF. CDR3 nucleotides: TGCGCCAGCTCCGGGACCCGAGGGGAGACCCAGTACTTC.